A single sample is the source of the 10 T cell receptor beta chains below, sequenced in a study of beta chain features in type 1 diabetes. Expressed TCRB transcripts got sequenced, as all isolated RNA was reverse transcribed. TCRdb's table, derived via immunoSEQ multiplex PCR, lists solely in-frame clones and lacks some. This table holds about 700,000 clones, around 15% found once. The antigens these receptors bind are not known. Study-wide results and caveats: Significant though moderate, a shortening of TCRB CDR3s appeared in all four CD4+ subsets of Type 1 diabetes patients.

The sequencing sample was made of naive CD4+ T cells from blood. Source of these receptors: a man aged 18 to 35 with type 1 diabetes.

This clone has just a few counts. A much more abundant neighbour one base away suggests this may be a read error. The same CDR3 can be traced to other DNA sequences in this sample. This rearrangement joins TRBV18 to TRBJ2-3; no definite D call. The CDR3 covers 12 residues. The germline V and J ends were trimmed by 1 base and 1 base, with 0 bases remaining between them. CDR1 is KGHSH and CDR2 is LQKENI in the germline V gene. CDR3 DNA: TGTGCCAGCTCACCACGCACAGATACGCAGTATTTT. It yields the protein CASSPRTDTQYF.

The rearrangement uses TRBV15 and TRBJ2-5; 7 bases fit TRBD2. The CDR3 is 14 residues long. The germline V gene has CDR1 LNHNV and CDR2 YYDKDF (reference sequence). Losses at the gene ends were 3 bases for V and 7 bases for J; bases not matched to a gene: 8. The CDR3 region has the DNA TGTGCCACCAGCAGGAAGGCTGGGGGGGTGACCCAGTACTTC. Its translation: CATSRKAGGVTQYF.

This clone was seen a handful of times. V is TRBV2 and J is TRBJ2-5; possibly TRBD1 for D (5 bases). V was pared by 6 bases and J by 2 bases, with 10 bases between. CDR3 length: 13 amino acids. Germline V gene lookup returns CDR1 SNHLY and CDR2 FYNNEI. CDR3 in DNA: TGTGCCAGCAGGTTGGCAGGGCAAGAGACCCAGTACTTC. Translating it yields CASRLAGQETQYF.

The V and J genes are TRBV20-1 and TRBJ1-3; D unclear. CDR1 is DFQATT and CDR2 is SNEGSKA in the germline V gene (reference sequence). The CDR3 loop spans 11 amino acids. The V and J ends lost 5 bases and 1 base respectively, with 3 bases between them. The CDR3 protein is CSAPSGNTIYF. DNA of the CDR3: TGCAGTGCTCCATCTGGAAACACCATATATTTT.

This CDR3 reads CASSLHGSDSPLHF. The CDR3 DNA is TGTGCCAGCAGTTTGCACGGGTCCGATTCACCCCTCCACTTT. This chain links TRBV27 with TRBJ1-6; no clear D. Germline assignment: CDR1 MNHEY and CDR2 SMNVEV (reference sequence). V was cut by 3 bases and J by 8 bases, with 11 bases left in between. The CDR3 loop spans 14 amino acids.

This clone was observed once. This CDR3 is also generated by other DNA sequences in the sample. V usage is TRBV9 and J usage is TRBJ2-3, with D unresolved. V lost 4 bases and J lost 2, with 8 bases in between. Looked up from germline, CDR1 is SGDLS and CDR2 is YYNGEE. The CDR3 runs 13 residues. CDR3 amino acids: CASSPASTDTQYF. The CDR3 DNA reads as TGTGCCAGCAGCCCCGCATCCACAGATACGCAGTATTTT.

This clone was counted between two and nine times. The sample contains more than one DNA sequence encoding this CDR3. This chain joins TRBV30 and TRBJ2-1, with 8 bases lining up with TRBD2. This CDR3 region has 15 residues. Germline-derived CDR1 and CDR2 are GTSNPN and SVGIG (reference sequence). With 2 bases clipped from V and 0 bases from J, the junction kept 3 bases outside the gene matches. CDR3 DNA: TGTGCCTGGAGTAGCGGGGGAAGCTCCTACAATGAGCAGTTCTTC. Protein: CAWSSGGSSYNEQFF. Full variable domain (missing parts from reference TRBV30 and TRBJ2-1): SQTIHQWPATLVQPVGSPLSLECTVEGTSNPNLYWYRQAAGRGLQLLFYSVGIGQISSEVPQNLSASRPQDRQFILSSKKLLLSDSGFYLCAWSSGGSSYNEQFFGPGTRLTVL.

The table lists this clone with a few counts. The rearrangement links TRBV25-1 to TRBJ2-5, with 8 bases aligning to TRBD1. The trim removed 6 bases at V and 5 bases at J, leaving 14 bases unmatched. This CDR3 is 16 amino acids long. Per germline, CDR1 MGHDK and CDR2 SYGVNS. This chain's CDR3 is CASRAPRGRSPETQYF. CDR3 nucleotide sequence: TGTGCCAGCAGGGCCCCCAGGGGGCGCAGCCCCGAGACCCAGTACTTC.

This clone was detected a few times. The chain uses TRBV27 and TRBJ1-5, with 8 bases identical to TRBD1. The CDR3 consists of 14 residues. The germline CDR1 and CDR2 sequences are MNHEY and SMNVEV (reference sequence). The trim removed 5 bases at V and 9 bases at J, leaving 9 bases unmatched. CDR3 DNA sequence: TGTGCCAGCAGTCTCTACAGGGGGATATGGCCCCAGCATTTT. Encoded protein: CASSLYRGIWPQHF.

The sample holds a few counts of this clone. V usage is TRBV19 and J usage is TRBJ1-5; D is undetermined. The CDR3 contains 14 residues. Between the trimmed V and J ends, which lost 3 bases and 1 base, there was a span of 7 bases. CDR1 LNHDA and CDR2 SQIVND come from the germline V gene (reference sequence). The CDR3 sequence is CASSISVSNQPQHF. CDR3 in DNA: TGTGCCAGTAGTATCTCAGTAAGCAATCAGCCCCAGCATTTT.